These 7 T cell receptor beta chains were all obtained from the same sample, sequenced in a study of cytomegalovirus exposure and HLA in healthy donors. Primers: 60 Vbeta forward and 13 Jbeta reverse. Measured with immunoSEQ multiplex PCR; TCRdb has only the in-frame clones, and not every one. This sample's table has around 48,000 clones. Input material: PBMCs. These receptors were taken from a female donor in good health and CMV-seronegative.

In nucleotides, the CDR3 is TGTGCCAACCTACTACTCGGGAGAAATCAGCCCCAGCATTTT. This encodes CANLLLGRNQPQHF. The gene calls are TRBV13 and TRBJ1-5; no definite D call. Trimming shortened V by 10 bases and J by 4 bases, and 17 bases separated the two germline ends. This CDR3 is 14 amino acids long. In germline, CDR1 is PRHDT, CDR2 FYEKMQ (reference sequence).

This chain links TRBV5-6 with TRBJ1-2; the D is unclear. Germline CDR1 is SGHDT and CDR2 is YYEEEE. V lost 9 bases and J lost 2, with 26 bases in between. The CDR3 covers 17 residues. The CDR3 here is CATTPTLVIGSNYGYTF. CDR3 DNA sequence: TGTGCCACCACACCGACGCTGGTAATCGGGTCGAACTATGGCTACACCTTC.

J is TRBJ1-1 and V is TRBV29-1; 10 nucleotides match TRBD1. In germline, CDR1 is SQVTM, CDR2 ANQGSEA. V gave up 4 bases and J gave up 4 bases; unmatched junction bases: 6. The CDR3 consists of 14 residues. The CDR3 DNA reads TGCAGCGTTGGACTGACAGGGGGCGGCACTGAAGCTTTCTTT. Protein product: CSVGLTGGGTEAFF. The full variable domain, rest sourced from reference TRBV29-1 and TRBJ1-1, is SAVISQKPSRDICQRGTSLTIQCQVDSQVTMMFWYRQQPGQSLTLIATANQGSEATYESGFVIDKFPISRPNLTFSTLTVSNMSPEDSSIYLCSVGLTGGGTEAFFGQGTRLTVV.

J is TRBJ2-7 and V is TRBV6-6; TRBD1 matches 8 bases. The germline gives CDR1 MNHNY, CDR2 SVGAGI (reference sequence). CDR3 length equals 16 residues. V lost 3 bases and J lost 4; bases outside the gene matches: 11. The CDR3 nucleotides are TGTGCCAGCAGTTATAGGGGGACAGGTCTAAAGTACGAGCAGTACTTC. Amino acids: CASSYRGTGLKYEQYF.

The rearrangement joins TRBV6-5 to TRBJ2-7, with 13 bases lining up with TRBD2. This CDR3 contains 15 residues. CDR1 MNHEY and CDR2 SVGAGI come from the germline V gene. The junction had 8 bases not matched to a gene; V was cut back by 6 bases and J by 6 bases. The CDR3 region has the DNA TGTGCCAGCAGCCGGACTAGCGGGGGCCCCCGCGAGCAGTACTTC. Its protein is CASSRTSGGPREQYF.

V and J are TRBV6-1 and TRBJ2-3, with unresolved D. In germline, CDR1 is MNHNS, CDR2 SASEGT. The ends were cut back, 6 bases at V and 4 bases at J, with 17 bases in the middle. The CDR3 loop spans 15 amino acids. The CDR3: CASRPGHGRADTQYF. CDR3 bases: TGTGCCAGCAGGCCGGGTCATGGTCGCGCAGATACGCAGTATTTT.

The chain joins TRBV7-6 to TRBJ1-6; D not certain. The germline V gene has CDR1 SGHVS and CDR2 FNYEAQ. Trimming stripped 2 bases from V and 5 bases from J, with 13 bases between. CDR3 length: 16 residues. The CDR3 coding sequence is TGTGCCAGCAGCTTACAGGCAGACCTCAATAATTCACCCCTCCACTTT. It codes for CASSLQADLNNSPLHF. Complete variable domain (other parts from reference TRBV7-6 and TRBJ1-6): GAGVSQSPRYKVTKRGQDVALRCDPISGHVSLYWYRQALGQGPEFLTYFNYEAQQDKSGLPNDRFSAERPEGSISTLTIQRTEQRDSAMYRCASSLQADLNNSPLHFGNGTRLTVT.